The clone carrying this T cell receptor (beta chain) was observed a handful of times. Its specificity is unknown. These data are taken from a study of CD8 T cells in ankylosing spondylitis. General study points: In reactive arthritis synovial fluid and blood, some motif variants had been reported before. There was a TCR beta motif, made of eight highly homologous variants, that appeared characteristic of ankylosing spondylitis blood.

Trimming stripped 5 bases from V and 11 bases from J, with 13 bases between. The CDR3 totals 13 residues. The germline V gene has CDR1 MGHRA and CDR2 YSYEKL. TCRdb reprocessed the 5' RACE reads via MiXCR and lists one record per CDR3 protein. Of around 540,000 distinct CDR3 sequences in the sample, 12% were seen once. The rearrangement joins TRBV4-1 to TRBJ1-6; a possible D gene is TRBD1 (5 bases). The source material was blood, either unsorted or a sorted T cell fraction (not recorded which). The sequence was obtained from a male donor with ankylosing spondylitis. The CDR3 bases are TGCGCCAGCAGCTGGGACCTCTTGACACCCCTCCACTTT. It encodes CASSWDLLTPLHF.